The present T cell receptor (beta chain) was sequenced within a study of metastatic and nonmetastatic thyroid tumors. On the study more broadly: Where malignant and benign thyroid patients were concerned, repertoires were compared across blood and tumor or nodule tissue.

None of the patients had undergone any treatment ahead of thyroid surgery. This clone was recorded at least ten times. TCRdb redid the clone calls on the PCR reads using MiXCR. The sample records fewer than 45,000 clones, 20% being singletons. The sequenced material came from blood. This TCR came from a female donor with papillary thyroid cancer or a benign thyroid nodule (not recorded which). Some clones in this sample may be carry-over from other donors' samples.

For the CDR3, the DNA is TGTGCCAGCAGCTTAATTGCGGGGCGCCCGTTCGATGAGCAGTTCTTC. Residues: CASSLIAGRPFDEQFF. This chain links TRBV7-3 with TRBJ2-1, with D perhaps matching TRBD2 (6 bases). CDR1 is SGHTA and CDR2 is FQGTGA in the germline V gene. Trimming removed 1 base from V and 8 bases from J, with 18 bases in between. The CDR3 has 16 amino acids.